The 32 T cell receptor beta chains below come from one sample, sequenced in a study of T-cell memory formation after mild COVID-19. TCRdb passed the 5' RACE reads through MiXCR, listing each CDR3 protein once. Of approximately 100,000 distinct CDR3 sequences listed, around a quarter are singletons. Material for sequencing was PBMCs or a T cell subset sorted from them (not recorded which). All receptors come from a man between 18 and 29 years old who had mild COVID-19 (a few samples of this study predate the infection). Cell type and time point are not known.

This clonotype was counted only a few times. The V call is TRBV3-1, the J call TRBJ2-3, with TRBD2 matching over 11 bases. This CDR3 is built from 17 residues. The germline gives CDR1 LGHDT, CDR2 YNNKEL (reference sequence). Trimming took 3 bases from V and 6 from J; bases not matched to a gene: 11. DNA of the CDR3: TGTGCCAGCAGCCAGACTAGCGGGGAGATTCATGTTGATACGCAGTATTTT. Translating gives CASSQTSGEIHVDTQYF.

V is TRBV29-1 and J is TRBJ1-2; D gene unclear. This CDR3 contains 11 residues. Trimming removed 1 base at V and 11 bases at J, with 11 bases between. Germline CDR1 reads SQVTM; CDR2 reads ANQGSEA. The CDR3 is CSVEVLQGYTF. In nucleotides, the CDR3 is TGCAGCGTTGAAGTCCTACAAGGATACACCTTC.

This clonotype was counted only a few times. The CDR3 region has the DNA TGTGCCAGCAGTCTACTAGCGGGGGGGCGCAATGAGCAGTTCTTC. It yields the protein CASSLLAGGRNEQFF. The V and J genes are TRBV7-9 and TRBJ2-1, with TRBD2 matching over 13 bases. The CDR3 has 15 amino acids. Germline CDR1 reads SEHNR; CDR2 reads FQNEAQ (reference sequence). V lost 6 bases to trimming and J lost 6 bases; unmatched junction nucleotides: 5.

In this sample, this clonotype turned up a few times. This sequence joins TRBV7-8 and TRBJ1-5; 9 bases agree with TRBD1. Germline-derived CDR1 and CDR2 are SGHVS and FQNEAQ. V trimming: 2 bases; J trimming: 3 bases; junction bases outside the gene matches: 8. The CDR3 is 17 amino acids. The CDR3 nucleotides are TGTGCCAGCAGCTTACGGGACAGGGAACAATACAATCAGCCCCAGCATTTT. It translates to CASSLRDREQYNQPQHF.

This chain uses TRBV25-1 with TRBJ2-5, with TRBD1 matching over 7 bases. V lost 4 bases to trimming and J lost 4 bases; unmatched junction nucleotides: 6. Germline loops: CDR1 MGHDK, CDR2 SYGVNS. There are 14 residues in the CDR3. The CDR3 DNA reads as TGTGCCAGCAGTGCCGACAGGGTATTAGAGACCCAGTACTTC. Amino acids: CASSADRVLETQYF.

The chain uses TRBV10-3 and TRBJ1-1; 7 nucleotides line up with TRBD1. The CDR3 consists of 12 residues. CDR1 ENHRY and CDR2 SYGVKD come from the germline V gene. Trimming took 6 bases from V and 8 from J; bases not matched to a gene: 6. The CDR3 reads CAIRTGRGEAFF. CDR3 bases: TGTGCCATCAGGACAGGGCGGGGAGAAGCTTTCTTT.

This clonotype was seen only a few times. V is TRBV11-2 and J is TRBJ1-2; 7 bases map to TRBD1. Germline assignment: CDR1 SGHAT and CDR2 FQNNGV. CDR3 length equals 15 residues. With 0 bases clipped from V and 7 bases from J, the junction kept 8 bases outside the gene matches. The CDR3 DNA sequence: TGTGCCAGCAGCTTAGAGGGCGAGGGGGCGCGTGGCTACACCTTC. Translation gives CASSLEGEGARGYTF.

The V gene is TRBV5-8, the J gene TRBJ1-2; 8 bases match TRBD1. The CDR3 runs 12 residues. V lost 4 bases, J lost 8 bases, and 4 bases stayed unmatched. From germline, CDR1 is SGHTS and CDR2 YDEGEE. In DNA, the CDR3 is TGTGCCAGCAGCGTCGACAGGGGCGGCTACACCTTC. Translating gives CASSVDRGGYTF.

The chain couples TRBV30 to TRBJ1-1, with 8 bases that match TRBD1. Germline assignment: CDR1 GTSNPN and CDR2 SVGIG (reference sequence). The CDR3 is 17 amino acids. V was clipped by 0 bases and J by 5 bases; unmatched bases: 14. The CDR3, as DNA: TGTGCCTGGAGTGTACTCGGACAGGGCCTTTTTGGGACTGAAGCTTTCTTT. Protein sequence: CAWSVLGQGLFGTEAFF.

The chain carries TRBV19 and TRBJ2-1; 10 nucleotides align to TRBD1. The CDR3 length is 14 residues. Germline V gene sequence: CDR1 LNHDA, CDR2 SQIVND (reference sequence). Germline trimming cut 3 bases from V and 4 bases from J; bases unmatched to any gene: 0. CDR3 region: CASSMDRGYNEQFF. The CDR3, as DNA: TGTGCCAGTAGTATGGACAGGGGGTACAATGAGCAGTTCTTC.

The J gene is TRBJ2-3, the V gene TRBV12-3 or TRBV12-4; maybe TRBD1 (5 bases). The CDR3 spans 14 residues. Trimming took off 4 bases at V and 2 bases at J, with 10 bases between the two ends. The CDR3 coding sequence is TGTGCCAGCAGTTGGGGCAGAGACACAGATACGCAGTATTTT. Residues: CASSWGRDTDTQYF.

The chain has TRBV4-1 and TRBJ2-3; D gene unclear. The germline V and J ends were trimmed by 2 bases and 1 base, with 13 bases remaining between them. CDR1 is MGHRA and CDR2 is YSYEKL in the germline V gene. The CDR3 runs 16 residues. The CDR3 reads CASSQLLLSRTDTQYF. CDR3 in DNA: TGCGCCAGCAGCCAACTCCTCCTTAGCCGCACAGATACGCAGTATTTT.

CDR3 nucleotide sequence: TGTGCCAGCAGTTACGGGTTTGGGGGTAGCTACGAGCAGTACTTC. Its translation: CASSYGFGGSYEQYF. The chain combines TRBV6-5 with TRBJ2-7; D may be TRBD1 or TRBD2 (5 bases each). The CDR3 runs to 15 residues. Germline V gene lookup returns CDR1 MNHEY and CDR2 SVGAGI. V lost 2 bases and J lost 3, with 14 bases in between.

This clonotype was counted at least ten times. The CDR3 loop is CASSWYSGANVLTF. DNA of the CDR3: TGCGCCAGCAGCTGGTACAGCGGGGCCAACGTCCTGACTTTC. The J gene is TRBJ2-6, the V gene TRBV5-1; the D is unclear. With 3 bases removed from V and 4 bases from J, the gap between germline ends came to 8 bases. CDR1 is SGHRS, CDR2 YFSETQ, per germline. The CDR3 is 14 residues long.

This clonotype has a count of ten or more. In DNA form, the CDR3 reads TGTGCCAGCAGCCTACCGGGACTAGCGGGGACGAGCTCCTACAATGAGCAGTTCTTC. Protein sequence: CASSLPGLAGTSSYNEQFF. The chain is built from TRBV28 and TRBJ2-1, with 13 bases fitting TRBD2. The V and J ends lost 6 bases and 0 bases, in that order; junction bases with no gene match: 11. The germline CDR1 and CDR2 sequences are MDHEN and SYDVKM. There are 19 residues in the CDR3.

This clonotype has a handful of counts. This chain uses TRBV14 with TRBJ2-7, with a weak D call TRBD2 (6 bases). Germline V CDR1 and CDR2: SGHDN, FVKESK. V was pared by 4 bases and J by 2 bases, with 12 bases between. The CDR3 is 14 amino acids. This chain's CDR3 is CASSPGGVAYEQYF. The DNA of the CDR3 is TGTGCCAGCAGCCCAGGCGGGGTCGCCTACGAGCAGTACTTC.

This clonotype was seen only a few times. The rearrangement links TRBV11-2 to TRBJ2-5; 7 nucleotides agree with TRBD2. The germline V gene encodes CDR1 SGHAT and CDR2 FQNNGV. The V and J ends lost 3 bases and 7 bases, in that order; junction bases with no gene match: 8. This CDR3 is 14 amino acids long. CDR3 sequence reads: CASSFPDREVTQYF. The DNA for the CDR3 is TGTGCCAGCAGCTTCCCGGACCGGGAGGTGACCCAGTACTTC.

This clonotype appeared a few times. This sequence joins TRBV4-1 and TRBJ2-2; 8 positions agree with TRBD1. CDR3 size: 15 residues. Germline CDR1 MGHRA, CDR2 YSYEKL. The J segment lost 4 bases and the V segment lost 1 base, leaving 2 bases of the junction unmatched. The CDR3: CASSQGTGLTGELFF. In DNA, the CDR3 is TGCGCCAGCAGCCAAGGGACAGGGCTCACCGGGGAGCTGTTTTTT.

This clonotype was seen repeatedly, ten times or more. The V call is TRBV10-3, the J call TRBJ2-7; 7 bases match TRBD1. The CDR3 totals 14 residues. From germline, CDR1 is ENHRY and CDR2 SYGVKD. The J segment lost 7 bases and the V segment lost 4 bases, leaving 10 bases of the junction unmatched. The CDR3 nucleotides read TGTGCCATCAGTGGAAGAGGGGGCAGTGGAGAGCAGTACTTC. Amino acid sequence: CAISGRGGSGEQYF.

V is TRBV6-2 or TRBV6-3 and J is TRBJ2-1, with D perhaps matching TRBD1 (6 bases). Trimming removed 10 bases at V and 3 bases at J, with 13 bases between. The germline V gene has CDR1 MNHEY and CDR2 SVGEGT. The CDR3 runs to 13 residues. The chain's CDR3 is CATGRGGYNEQFF. The CDR3 coding sequence is TGTGCCACCGGGCGAGGGGGCTACAATGAGCAGTTCTTC.

This clonotype was seen a handful of times. The CDR3: CASSQVQGETYEQYV. CDR3 DNA sequence: TGCGCCAGCAGCCAAGTCCAGGGCGAAACCTACGAGCAGTACGTC. The rearrangement joins TRBV4-1 to TRBJ2-7; a possible D gene is TRBD1 (5 bases). CDR1 is MGHRA and CDR2 is YSYEKL in the germline V gene. V was pared by 1 base and J by 2 bases, with 12 bases between. The CDR3 contains 15 residues.

This sequence joins TRBV4-1 and TRBJ2-3, with 7 bases identical to TRBD1. From germline, CDR1 is MGHRA and CDR2 YSYEKL. J gave up 0 bases and V 2 bases, and 5 bases lay outside the gene matches. This CDR3 spans 16 amino acids. The CDR3 here is CASSQYSTGSTDTQYF. As DNA, the CDR3 is TGCGCCAGCAGCCAATATTCGACAGGGAGCACAGATACGCAGTATTTT.

V and J are TRBV7-8 and TRBJ2-7; the D gene is possibly TRBD1 (7 bases). The CDR3 is 15 residues long. CDR1 and CDR2 (germline): SGHVS, FQNEAQ. V was trimmed by 2 bases and J by 6 bases, leaving 17 bases between them. The CDR3 is CASSLSMAGGGEQYV. CDR3 DNA: TGTGCCAGCAGCTTATCGATGGCAGGGGGAGGCGAGCAGTACGTC.

This clonotype turned up a few times. This chain links TRBV4-3 with TRBJ1-1; no clear D. The CDR3 covers 14 residues. Trimming took off 4 bases at V and 6 bases at J, with 15 bases between the two ends. The germline CDR1 and CDR2 sequences are LGHNA and YSLEER. The CDR3, as DNA: TGCGCCAGCAGCCTAACCCTGGGATCCTCTGAAGCTTTCTTT. Encoded protein: CASSLTLGSSEAFF.

This sequence joins TRBV7-6 and TRBJ1-3; a weak D match, TRBD1 (5 bases). This CDR3 has 16 amino acids. The V and J ends lost 1 base and 1 base respectively, with 11 bases between them. Germline CDR1 is SGHVS and CDR2 is FNYEAQ. The CDR3 protein is CASSLGRVESGNTIYF. DNA of the CDR3: TGTGCCAGCAGCTTAGGCAGGGTGGAATCTGGAAACACCATATATTTT.

This clonotype has more than one count but fewer than ten. The chain joins TRBV12-3 or TRBV12-4 to TRBJ2-5, with 7 nucleotides matching TRBD2. The CDR3 sequence is 14 residues long. V dropped 7 bases and J dropped 1; count of bases not matched to a gene: 6. In DNA form, the CDR3 reads TGTGCCAGCACTTCAACGGGGGGCCAAGAGACCCAGTACTTC. Amino acids: CASTSTGGQETQYF.

This chain links TRBV27 with TRBJ1-1, with TRBD1 as a possible D gene (5 bases). The V gene lost 5 bases and the J gene lost 4 bases, with 20 bases spanning the gap. The CDR3 has 16 amino acids. CDR1 MNHEY and CDR2 SMNVEV come from the germline V gene (reference sequence). This CDR3 reads CASSLQVGDVGTEAFF. DNA for the CDR3: TGTGCCAGCAGTCTTCAAGTAGGGGACGTGGGCACTGAAGCTTTCTTT.

V gene TRBV3-1 combines with J gene TRBJ2-1; 11 bases agree with TRBD2. The germline CDR1 and CDR2 sequences are LGHDT and YNNKEL (reference sequence). CDR3 length: 16 amino acids. V gave up 4 bases and J gave up 4 bases; unmatched junction bases: 6. CDR3 sequence: CASSPRTSGLYNEQFF. CDR3 DNA sequence: TGTGCCAGCAGCCCACGGACTAGCGGGTTATACAATGAGCAGTTCTTC.

The table lists this clonotype with a few counts. The genes are TRBV4-3 and TRBJ2-1, with a possible D match to TRBD1 (6 bases). V was pared by 4 bases and J by 4 bases, with 11 bases between. The CDR3 spans 14 residues. Germline V gene lookup returns CDR1 LGHNA and CDR2 YSLEER. CDR3 sequence: CASSPGHIYNEQFF. As DNA, the CDR3 is TGCGCCAGCAGCCCGGGACATATATACAATGAGCAGTTCTTC.

This clonotype was seen more than once but under ten times. The V call is TRBV30, the J call TRBJ2-3, with 7 bases that match TRBD1. The V gene end was trimmed by 5 bases and the J gene end by 2 bases; junction bases not matched to a gene: 4. The CDR3 loop spans 13 amino acids. Per the germline V gene, CDR1 is GTSNPN and CDR2 is SVGIG (reference sequence). CDR3 protein: CAWSRGNTDTQYF. CDR3 bases: TGTGCCTGGTCCAGGGGGAACACAGATACGCAGTATTTT.

This clonotype was observed a few times. The chain is built from TRBV10-3 and TRBJ2-7; perhaps D is TRBD1 or TRBD2 (6 bases each). The CDR3 spans 16 residues. Germline values: CDR1 ENHRY, CDR2 SYGVKD. V lost 2 bases to trimming and J lost 6 bases, with 20 bases between them. CDR3 in DNA: TGTGCCATCAGTGAGCGAGCTGAAGGGGGGAGGAGCGAGCAGTACTTC. Its translation: CAISERAEGGRSEQYF.

The chain links TRBV7-9 to TRBJ2-3; D is tentatively TRBD1 or TRBD2 (6 bases each). Trimming removed 5 bases from V and 2 bases from J, with 20 bases in between. The CDR3 extends over 17 amino acids. CDR1 and CDR2 (germline): SEHNR, FQNEAQ (reference sequence). The CDR3 sequence: CASSPDRWGEYTDTQYF. The CDR3 nucleotides are TGTGCCAGCAGCCCCGACAGGTGGGGGGAGTACACAGATACGCAGTATTTT.